Below, 2 T cell receptor beta chains from the same sample are listed, as sequenced in a study of cytomegalovirus exposure and HLA in healthy donors. PCR employed 60 Vbeta and 13 Jbeta primers. The protocol was immunoSEQ multiplex PCR, while the TCRdb copy is restricted to in-frame clones and leaves out a portion. Of approximately 120,000 clones in the sample, approximately 80% were seen once. The sequencing input was PBMCs. These receptor sequences come from a middle-aged man in good health and CMV-seronegative.

The CDR3 nucleotides are TGCGCCAGCATTGAACTAGCGGGGGGCCCTACCGGGGAGCTGTTTTTT. It is translated as CASIELAGGPTGELFF. The chain uses TRBV5-1 and TRBJ2-2; the match to TRBD2 covers 12 bases. The germline CDR1 and CDR2 sequences are SGHRS and YFSETQ. The CDR3 loop spans 16 amino acids. After removal of 6 bases from V and 5 bases from J, the junction contained 8 bases not matched to a gene.

This chain uses TRBV14 with TRBJ1-1; 9 positions match TRBD1. The CDR3 runs 14 residues. The J segment lost 5 bases and the V segment lost 4 bases, leaving 5 bases of the junction unmatched. The germline CDR1 and CDR2 sequences are SGHDN and FVKESK. The CDR3 protein is CASSPGQGETEAFF. The CDR3 DNA is TGTGCCAGCAGCCCGGGACAGGGCGAGACTGAAGCTTTCTTT.